This is a list of T cell receptor beta chains from one sample in a study of blood T cell repertoires in COVID-19. The data were produced by immunoSEQ multiplex PCR, yet TCRdb's version contains in-frame clones alone and is incomplete. The sample includes around 130,000 clones, about 90% of them seen just once. Sample: peripheral blood. Every receptor here comes from a man aged 55 to 69 with active or convalescent COVID-19. CDR3s include the opening cysteine and the closing phenylalanine or tryptophan. Fields, in order: V gene, clone size, J gene, D gene, CDR3 DNA, CDR3 protein. The D gene is left open where the match is weak. Rows give clone size only sometimes, using once, few, many, or a class for an expanded clone.

>TRBV24-1|once|TRBJ2-5|TRBD1
TGTGCCACCAGTGATTATGGGACAGGGGGCGGTCAGACCCAGTACTTC
CATSDYGTGGGQTQYF
>TRBV2|-|TRBJ1-5|-
TGTGCCAGCAGTGGGCCGGGAGAACGGCCCCAGCATTTT
CASSGPGERPQHF
>TRBV24-1|-|TRBJ1-5|-
TGTGCCACCAGTGACCCCGGAGGGCAGCCCCAGCATTTT
CATSDPGGQPQHF
>TRBV2|-|TRBJ2-7|TRBD2
TGTGCCAGCAGTGTCAAACTAGCGGGTGTGTCCTACGAGCAGTACTTC
CASSVKLAGVSYEQYF
>TRBV5-4|once|TRBJ1-4|-
TGTGCCAGCAGCAGCGTCAGCGCAACTAATGAAAAACTGTTTTTT
CASSSVSATNEKLFF
>TRBV28|once|TRBJ2-5|-
TGTGCCAGCAGTGGGGACATGCAAGAGACCCAGTACTTC
CASSGDMQETQYF
>TRBV5-1|-|TRBJ2-1|TRBD2
TGCGCCAGCAGCCAGCGGGAGGGGTCCTACAATGAGCAGTTCTTC
CASSQREGSYNEQFF
>TRBV6-2/TRBV6-3|once|TRBJ1-2|TRBD1
TGTGCCAGCAGTTACTCGAAAACAGGGGGCGCTTGGGGCTACACCTTC
CASSYSKTGGAWGYTF
>TRBV5-1|-|TRBJ2-2|-
TGCGCCAGCAGCGCCGGCAGGGGGGCGAACACCGGGGAGCTGTTTTTT
CASSAGRGANTGELFF
>TRBV5-4|-|TRBJ2-1|TRBD2
TGTGCCAGCAGCGACGGACTAGCGGGAGCCTTCAATGAGCAGTTCTTC
CASSDGLAGAFNEQFF
>TRBV11-2|-|TRBJ1-4|TRBD1
TGTGCCAGCAGCCAACAGACAGGGGGTTTTAATGAAAAACTGTTTTTT
CASSQQTGGFNEKLFF
>TRBV9|few|TRBJ1-6|-
TGTGCCAGCAGCGTAGAGGGGGGGCTCAATTCACCCCTCCACTTT
CASSVEGGLNSPLHF
>TRBV11-1|-|TRBJ2-7|-
TGTGCCAGCAGCCTGGGACAAGCTACGTCCGAGCAGTACTTC
CASSLGQATSEQYF
>TRBV6-2/TRBV6-3|-|TRBJ2-7|-
TGTGCCAGCAGTTCGCCCCGGGGAACCTACGAGCAGTACTTC
CASSSPRGTYEQYF
>TRBV9|-|TRBJ2-3|TRBD2
TGTGCCAGCAGCTCAAGCGGGATCAAGGCAGATACGCAGTATTTT
CASSSSGIKADTQYF
>TRBV11-3|few|TRBJ2-7|TRBD1
TGTGCCAGCCCCTCAAGCCCACAGGGGGTAATTTACGAGCAGTACTTC
CASPSSPQGVIYEQYF
>TRBV7-2|-|TRBJ1-3|TRBD1
TGTGCCAGCAGCTTTGACAGGGGGCTGTTAAGTGGAAACACCATATATTTT
CASSFDRGLLSGNTIYF
>TRBV27|-|TRBJ1-1|-
TGTGCCAGCAGGACGGGGACATCGAACACTGAAGCTTTCTTT
CASRTGTSNTEAFF
>TRBV19|-|TRBJ1-1|-
TGTGCCAGTGGTGCAATTCAACAGGCATTATGGACTGAAGCTTTCTTT
CASGAIQQALWTEAFF
>TRBV7-2|-|TRBJ1-3|-
TGTGCCAGCAGCTTGTGGGGAGGCTCTGGAAACACCATATATTTT
CASSLWGGSGNTIYF
>TRBV6-1|-|TRBJ2-7|TRBD1
TGTGCCAGCAGTGAAACAGGGGTGTGGGAAAACGAGCAGTACTTC
CASSETGVWENEQYF